This entry lists 5 T cell receptor beta chains sequenced from one sample in a study of cytomegalovirus exposure and HLA in healthy donors. Using immunoSEQ multiplex PCR, the repertoire was profiled, and TCRdb retains in-frame clones only, with some absent. The sample has roughly 140,000 clones; around nine tenths are singletons. The specimen was PBMCs. The receptors were sampled from a woman under 30 in good health and CMV-seropositive.

The chain carries TRBV27 and TRBJ2-1; 8 bases map to TRBD2. The CDR3 sequence is 14 residues long. CDR1 is MNHEY and CDR2 is SMNVEV in the germline V gene (reference sequence). Losses at the gene ends were 4 bases for V and 5 bases for J; bases not matched to a gene: 4. The CDR3 nucleotides read TGTGCCAGCAGTTACCTAGCGGGCCACAATGAGCAGTTCTTC. This codes for CASSYLAGHNEQFF.

The rearrangement uses TRBV5-8 and TRBJ2-7; D ambiguous. V dropped 4 bases and J dropped 1 base, with 9 bases sitting between them. Per the germline V gene, CDR1 is SGHTS and CDR2 is YDEGEE. The CDR3 sequence is 13 residues long. The CDR3 is CASSPDLSYEQYF. DNA for the CDR3: TGTGCCAGCAGCCCCGACTTATCCTACGAGCAGTACTTC.

The gene calls are TRBV7-3 and TRBJ2-1; 8 nucleotides agree with TRBD2. V lost 2 bases, J lost 7 bases, and 10 bases stayed unmatched. Germline V gene data show CDR1 as SGHTA and CDR2 as FQGTGA. CDR3 length: 16 amino acids. The chain's CDR3 is CASSLQREGLGNEQFF. In DNA form, the CDR3 reads TGTGCCAGCAGCTTACAACGGGAGGGCCTTGGGAATGAGCAGTTCTTC.

V is TRBV4-3 and J is TRBJ1-5, with TRBD1 matching over 7 bases. Germline V gene sequence: CDR1 LGHNA, CDR2 YSLEER. CDR3 length equals 21 residues. J was trimmed by 0 bases and V by 0 bases; bases with no gene match: 17. CDR3 sequence: CASSQEVRRGQPRYSNQPQHF. CDR3 coding DNA: TGCGCCAGCAGCCAAGAAGTTCGTCGGGGACAGCCTAGATATAGCAATCAGCCCCAGCATTTT.

This clone was found once. V and J are TRBV19 and TRBJ1-2, with no clear D. V lost 3 bases, J lost 2 bases, and 7 bases lay in between. CDR3 length equals 13 residues. The germline V gene has CDR1 LNHDA and CDR2 SQIVND (reference sequence). CDR3 nucleotides: TGTGCCAGTAGTATCGAGATCAACTATGGCTACACCTTC. It specifies CASSIEINYGYTF.